This T cell receptor beta chain was identified in a study of T cell changes during pregnancy in multiple sclerosis. V was pared by 2 bases and J by 1 base, with 3 bases of the junction left unmatched. The CDR3 sequence is 15 residues long. Germline CDR1 and CDR2: SGHNT and YENEEA. Clones were sequenced by immunoSEQ multiplex PCR, and TCRdb holds only the in-frame ones, with some missing. Altogether just under 80,000 clones are present, around 93% being singletons, with the ten largest covering about 0.72%. The chain couples TRBV11-3 to TRBJ1-1, with TRBD1 matching over 8 bases. This receptor was identified in a female donor in good health, enrolled as a control in a pregnancy study. The input for sequencing was peripheral blood, taken in the second trimester of pregnancy. The CDR3 is CASSLTGTGNTEAFF. CDR3 coding DNA: TGTGCCAGCAGCTTAACAGGGACAGGGAACACTGAAGCTTTCTTT.